This T cell receptor (beta chain) came from a study of cytomegalovirus exposure and HLA in healthy donors. Overall study findings and caveats: The study assumed roughly uniform donor sequencing depth for presence/absence analyses. Cytomegalovirus-associated status was assigned to about 150 TCR beta chains. In a later analysis, TCR association rates varied by HLA locus: DRB1 most, HLA-C fewest.

A note on this clone: The antigen remains unidentified.

The PCR was carried out with 60 Vbeta primers and 13 Jbeta primers. Only in-frame clones appear in the TCRdb table, and some are missing; sequencing was by immunoSEQ multiplex PCR. The sample lists about 79,000 clones; 67% were seen once. Germline V lookup: CDR1 SNHLY, CDR2 FYNNEI. The CDR3 totals 14 residues. V shed 10 bases, J shed 2 bases, and the junction held 10 bases outside the gene matches. Specimen: PBMCs. The receptor was isolated from a woman in her forties or fifties in good health and CMV-seropositive. The V and J genes are TRBV2 and TRBJ1-2; TRBD1 aligns across 7 bases. CDR3 DNA sequence: TGTGCCATCTTGCACAGGGGCGAGAACTATGGCTACACCTTC. Protein: CAILHRGENYGYTF.